This TCR beta chain was documented in a study of blood T cell repertoires in COVID-19. CDR1 SGHRS and CDR2 YFSETQ come from the germline V gene. The CDR3 runs to 11 residues. Trimming removed 2 bases from V and 8 bases from J, with 5 bases in between. Methods used by the authors: Nucleated cell counts were estimated from reference gene primer amplification. TCRdb keeps only in-frame clones here, not all; method: immunoSEQ multiplex PCR. V and J calls and clone size follow that table, whereas D and trimming were derived from the DNA. This sample has fewer than 500,000 clones; over 75% occur once, and the top ten carry around 0.95%.

The source of this sequence is a woman aged 30 to 39 with acute COVID-19. The sequenced sample was PBMCs or T cells enriched from blood (not recorded which). This chain uses TRBV5-1 with TRBJ2-1; no clear D gene. The CDR3 region has the DNA TGCGCCAGCAGCTTAAACTATGAGCAGTTCTTC. Translation: CASSLNYEQFF. The variable domain in full, completed from reference TRBV5-1 and TRBJ2-1, reads KAGVTQTPRYLIKTRGQQVTLSCSPISGHRSVSWYQQTPGQGLQFLFEYFSETQRNKGNFPGRFSGRQFSNSRSEMNVSTLELGDSALYLCASSLNYEQFFGPGTRLTVL.